The clone carrying this T cell receptor (beta chain) was seen only a few times. What it binds is not known. The data were obtained in a study of blood T cells in healthy people across ages. Whole-study findings and limits: Older individuals had lower TCR beta diversity per million T cells (the decline was roughly linear).

Then a second PCR, running roughly 7 to 12 cycles, was carried out with a sample-barcoded 5' primer and a J-beta primer mix. TCRdb passed the 5' RACE reads through MiXCR, listing each CDR3 protein once. The repertoire includes some 700,000 distinct CDR3 sequences, about a fifth of them detected once, and approximately 20% sits in the top ten. The CDR3 extends over 14 amino acids. V was pared by 5 bases and J by 13 bases, with 15 bases of the junction left unmatched. Germline V lookup: CDR1 SNHLY, CDR2 FYNNEI. The chain links TRBV2 to TRBJ2-3; TRBD2 matches 7 bases. Sequences were obtained from blood. This TCR was sampled from a man in his 70s in good health. Here the CDR3 reads CASSWPSGPPTEYF. CDR3 in DNA: TGTGCCAGCAGTTGGCCTAGCGGACCCCCAACAGAGTATTTT.